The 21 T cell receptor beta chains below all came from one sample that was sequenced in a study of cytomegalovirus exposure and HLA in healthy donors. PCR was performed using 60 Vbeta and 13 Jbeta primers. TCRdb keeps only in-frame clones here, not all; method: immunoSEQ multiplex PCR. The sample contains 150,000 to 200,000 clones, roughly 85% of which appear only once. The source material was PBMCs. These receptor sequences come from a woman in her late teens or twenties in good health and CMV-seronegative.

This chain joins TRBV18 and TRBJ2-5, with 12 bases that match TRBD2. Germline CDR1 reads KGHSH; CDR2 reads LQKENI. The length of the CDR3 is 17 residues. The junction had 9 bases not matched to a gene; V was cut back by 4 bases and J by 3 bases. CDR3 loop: CASSLRLAGVTEETQYF. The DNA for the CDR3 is TGTGCCAGCTCACTCAGACTAGCGGGAGTCACGGAAGAGACCCAGTACTTC.

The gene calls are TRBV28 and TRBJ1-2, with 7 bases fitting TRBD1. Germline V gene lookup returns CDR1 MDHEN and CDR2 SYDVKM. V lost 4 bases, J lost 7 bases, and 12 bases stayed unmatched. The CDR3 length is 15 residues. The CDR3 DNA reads TGTGCCAGCAGTTCCTCGGGACAGCCTCCTTCTGGCTACACCTTC. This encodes CASSSSGQPPSGYTF.

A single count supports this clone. The CDR3 DNA reads as TGTGCCAGCAGCACCGACAGAGGGCCCCAGCATTTT. Its protein is CASSTDRGPQHF. The V and J genes are TRBV7-2 and TRBJ1-5, with D perhaps TRBD1 (5 bases). This CDR3 has 12 residues. Germline V gene data show CDR1 as SGHTA and CDR2 as FQGNSA. Trimming left V 5 bases short and J 9 bases short, with 11 bases between.

CDR3 sequence (DNA): TGCGCCAGCAGCATAGTAGCGGGAGCTAGGGGTGAGCAGTTCTTC. Residues: CASSIVAGARGEQFF. The V gene is TRBV5-1, the J gene TRBJ2-1, with 9 nucleotides matching TRBD2. Germline V gene sequence: CDR1 SGHRS, CDR2 YFSETQ. This CDR3 is built from 15 residues. V trimming: 4 bases; J trimming: 9 bases; junction bases outside the gene matches: 11.

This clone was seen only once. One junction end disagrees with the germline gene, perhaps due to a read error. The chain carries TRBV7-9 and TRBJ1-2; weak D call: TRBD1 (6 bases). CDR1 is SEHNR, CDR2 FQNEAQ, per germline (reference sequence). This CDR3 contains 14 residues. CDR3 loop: CSSSLVTGIYGYTF. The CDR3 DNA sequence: TGTTCCAGCAGCTTAGTAACAGGGATCTATGGCTACACCTTC. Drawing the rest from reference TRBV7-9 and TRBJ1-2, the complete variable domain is DTGVSQNPRHKITKRGQNVTFRCDPISEHNRLYWYRQTLGQGPEFLTYFQNEAQLEKSRLLSDRFSAERPKGSFSTLEIQRTEQGDSAMYLCSSSLVTGIYGYTFGSGTRLTVV.

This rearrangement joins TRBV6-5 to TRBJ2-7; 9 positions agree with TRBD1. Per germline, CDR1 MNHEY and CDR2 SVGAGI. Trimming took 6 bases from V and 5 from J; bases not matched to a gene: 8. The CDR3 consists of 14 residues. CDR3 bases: TGTGCCAGCAGCCGCGGGGGACAGGGTCACGAGCAGTACTTC. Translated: CASSRGGQGHEQYF.

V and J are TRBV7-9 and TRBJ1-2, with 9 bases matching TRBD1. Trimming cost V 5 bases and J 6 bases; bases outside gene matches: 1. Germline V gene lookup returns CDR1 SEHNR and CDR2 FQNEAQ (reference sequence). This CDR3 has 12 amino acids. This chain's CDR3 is CASSRQGDGYTF. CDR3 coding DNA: TGTGCCAGCAGCCGACAGGGGGATGGCTACACCTTC.

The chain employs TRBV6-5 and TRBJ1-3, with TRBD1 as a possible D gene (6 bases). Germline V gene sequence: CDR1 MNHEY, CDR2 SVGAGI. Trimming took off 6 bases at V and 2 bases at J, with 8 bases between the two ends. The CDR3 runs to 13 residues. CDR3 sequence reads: CASRSGAGNTIYF. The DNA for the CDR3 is TGTGCCAGCAGATCAGGGGCTGGAAACACCATATATTTT.

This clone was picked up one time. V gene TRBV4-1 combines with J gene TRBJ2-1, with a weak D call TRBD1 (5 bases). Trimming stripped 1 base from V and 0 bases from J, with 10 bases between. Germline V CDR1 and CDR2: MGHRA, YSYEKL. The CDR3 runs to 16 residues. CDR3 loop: CASSQGRQSSYNEQFF. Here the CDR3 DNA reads TGCGCCAGCAGCCAAGGACGACAGAGCTCCTACAATGAGCAGTTCTTC.

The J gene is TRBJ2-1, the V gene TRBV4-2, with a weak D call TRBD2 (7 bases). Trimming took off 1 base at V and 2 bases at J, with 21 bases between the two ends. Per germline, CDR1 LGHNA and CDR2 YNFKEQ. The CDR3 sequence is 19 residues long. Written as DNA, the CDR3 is TGTGCCAGCAGCCAAGTTTGGGAGGGGGGGACTCAAACCTACAATGAGCAGTTCTTC. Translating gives CASSQVWEGGTQTYNEQFF.

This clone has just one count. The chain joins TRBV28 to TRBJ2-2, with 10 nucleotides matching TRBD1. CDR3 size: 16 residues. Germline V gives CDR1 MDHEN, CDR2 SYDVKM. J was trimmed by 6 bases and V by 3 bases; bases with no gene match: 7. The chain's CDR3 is CASSLLGQGRAGELFF. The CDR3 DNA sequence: TGTGCCAGCAGTTTGCTGGGACAGGGGAGGGCCGGGGAGCTGTTTTTT.

The CDR3, as DNA: TGCGCCAGCAGCCCCGCTGGGACAATGGGAAACACCATATATTTT. This gives the protein CASSPAGTMGNTIYF. The chain uses TRBV4-3 and TRBJ1-3; D may be TRBD1 (6 bases). Trimming stripped 4 bases from V and 4 bases from J, with 14 bases between. Per germline, CDR1 LGHNA and CDR2 YSLEER. This CDR3 is 15 amino acids long.

This chain's CDR3 is CASSEPAGGLKVRYEQYF. The CDR3 bases are TGTGCCAGCAGTGAACCAGCGGGAGGGCTCAAGGTCCGTTACGAGCAGTACTTC. The V gene is TRBV2, the J gene TRBJ2-7; 10 bases map to TRBD2. CDR1 is SNHLY and CDR2 is FYNNEI in the germline V gene. The CDR3 runs to 18 residues. After removal of 2 bases from V and 4 bases from J, the junction contained 14 bases not matched to a gene.

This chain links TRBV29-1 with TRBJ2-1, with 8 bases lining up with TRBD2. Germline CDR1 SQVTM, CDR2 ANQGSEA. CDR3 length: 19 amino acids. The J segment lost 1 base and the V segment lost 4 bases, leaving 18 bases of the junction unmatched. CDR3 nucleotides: TGCAGCGTTGCCCGGGGGGGGGCGAGTTACCGAGATTCCTACAATGAGCAGTTCTTC. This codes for CSVARGGASYRDSYNEQFF.

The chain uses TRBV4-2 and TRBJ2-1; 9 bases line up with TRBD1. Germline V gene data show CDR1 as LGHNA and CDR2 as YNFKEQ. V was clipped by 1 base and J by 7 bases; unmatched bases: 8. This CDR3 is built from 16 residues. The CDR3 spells CASSQVGTGLENEQFF. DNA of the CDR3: TGTGCCAGCAGCCAAGTTGGGACAGGGTTAGAAAATGAGCAGTTCTTC.

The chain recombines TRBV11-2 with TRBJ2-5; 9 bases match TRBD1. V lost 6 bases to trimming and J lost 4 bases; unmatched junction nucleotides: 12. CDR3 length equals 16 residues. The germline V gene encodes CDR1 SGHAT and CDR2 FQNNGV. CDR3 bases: TGTGCCAGCAGTTTTTTCCCACCGGGACAGGGAGAGACCCAGTACTTC. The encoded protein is CASSFFPPGQGETQYF.

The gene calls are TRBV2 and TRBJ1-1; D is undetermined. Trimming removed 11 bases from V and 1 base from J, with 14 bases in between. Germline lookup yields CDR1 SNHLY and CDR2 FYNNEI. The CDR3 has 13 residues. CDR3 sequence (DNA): TGTGCCTTCCGAAGGGCGGGGAACACTGAAGCTTTCTTT. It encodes CAFRRAGNTEAFF.

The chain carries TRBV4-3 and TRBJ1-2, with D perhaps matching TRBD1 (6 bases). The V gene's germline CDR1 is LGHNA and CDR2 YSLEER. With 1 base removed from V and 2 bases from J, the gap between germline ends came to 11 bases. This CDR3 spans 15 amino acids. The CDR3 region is CASSQGFTGNYGYTF. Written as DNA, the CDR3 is TGCGCCAGCAGCCAAGGCTTCACAGGGAACTATGGCTACACCTTC.

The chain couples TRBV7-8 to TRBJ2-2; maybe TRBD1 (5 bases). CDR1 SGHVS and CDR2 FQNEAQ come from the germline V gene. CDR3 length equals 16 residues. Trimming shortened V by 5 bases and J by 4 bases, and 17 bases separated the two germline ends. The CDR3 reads CASSREGRAATGELFF. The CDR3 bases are TGTGCCAGCAGCCGAGAAGGCAGGGCCGCCACCGGGGAGCTGTTTTTT.

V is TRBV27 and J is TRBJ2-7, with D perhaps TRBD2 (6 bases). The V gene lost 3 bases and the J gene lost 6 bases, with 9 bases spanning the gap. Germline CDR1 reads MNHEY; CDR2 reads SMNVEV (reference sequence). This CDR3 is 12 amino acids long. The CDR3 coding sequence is TGTGCCAGCAGTTTTTTGGGGGGCGAGCAGTACTTC. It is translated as CASSFLGGEQYF.

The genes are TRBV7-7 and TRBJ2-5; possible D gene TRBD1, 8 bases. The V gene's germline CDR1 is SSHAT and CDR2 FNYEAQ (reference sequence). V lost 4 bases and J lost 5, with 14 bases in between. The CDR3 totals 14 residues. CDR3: CASSSDREGETQYF. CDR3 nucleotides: TGTGCCAGCAGCTCGGACAGGGAGGGCGAGACCCAGTACTTC.